This TCR beta chain was retrieved from a study of Ad26.COV2.S vaccination and SARS-CoV-2 variants. Study in general: A COV1001 Ad26.COV2.S trial-arm participant provided the sample. Recipients of Ad26.COV2.S got it intramuscularly, once or twice 56 days apart. Study observations and caveats: While placebo recipients had lower spike-specific TCR breadth, vaccine recipients had more.

In regard to this clone: Its specificity is unknown.

Treatment specified: roughly 18 received Ad26.COV2.S at low or high dose, single or two shots; about five received placebo; per-sample allocation not given. Sampling occurred on day 63 after the first vaccine or placebo injection. The vaccine delivered Wuhan-strain SARS-CoV-2 spike through an Ad26 vector. The CDR3 totals 14 residues. The V end was cut by 1 base, the J end by 3 bases, with 8 bases between. Germline V CDR1 and CDR2: SGHRS, YFSETQ. Some clones are missing from TCRdb's copy, which holds only in-frame ones; the method was immunoSEQ multiplex PCR. This sample has approximately 250,000 clones, with roughly 85% found just once.

This chain joins TRBV5-1 and TRBJ2-1, with TRBD2 as a possible D gene (6 bases). The sequence came from a person aged 18 to 59 who received the Ad26.COV2.S COVID-19 vaccine or a placebo. The sequenced sample was peripheral blood, obtained in a trial of Ad26.COV2.S vaccine versus placebo. CDR3 amino acids: CASSLWEDYNEQFF. CDR3 nucleotide sequence: TGCGCCAGCAGCTTGTGGGAGGACTACAATGAGCAGTTCTTC. The complete variable domain, with remaining parts taken from reference TRBV5-1 and TRBJ2-1, reads KAGVTQTPRYLIKTRGQQVTLSCSPISGHRSVSWYQQTPGQGLQFLFEYFSETQRNKGNFPGRFSGRQFSNSRSEMNVSTLELGDSALYLCASSLWEDYNEQFFGPGTRLTVL.